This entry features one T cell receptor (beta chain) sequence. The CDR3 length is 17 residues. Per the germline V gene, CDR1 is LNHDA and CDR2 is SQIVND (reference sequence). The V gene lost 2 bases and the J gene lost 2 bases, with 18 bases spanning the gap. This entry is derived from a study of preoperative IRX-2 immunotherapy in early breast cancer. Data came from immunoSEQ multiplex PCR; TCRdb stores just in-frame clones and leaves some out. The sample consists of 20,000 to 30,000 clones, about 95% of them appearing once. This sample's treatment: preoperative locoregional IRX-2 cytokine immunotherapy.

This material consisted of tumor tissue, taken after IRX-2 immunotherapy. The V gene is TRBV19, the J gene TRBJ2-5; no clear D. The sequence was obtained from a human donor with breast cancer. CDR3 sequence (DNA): TGTGCCAGTAGTATACCTCCCACCCCGACACAACAAGAGACCCAGTACTTC. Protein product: CASSIPPTPTQQETQYF.